This T cell receptor (beta chain) was observed in a study of blood T cells in healthy people across ages. Primed by a sample-barcoded 5' primer and a J-beta primer mix, a second PCR proceeded for 7 to 11 cycles. TCRdb itself ran the 5' RACE reads through MiXCR, one entry per CDR3 protein. The table records hundreds of thousands of distinct CDR3 sequences, roughly 53% of them present only once. V was cut by 0 bases and J by 5 bases, with 10 bases left in between. The CDR3 has 14 residues. Germline loops: CDR1 SGHNT, CDR2 YYREEE (reference sequence). The TCR comes from a man between 60 and 70 years old in good health. The chain combines TRBV5-4 with TRBJ2-3; D might be TRBD1 or TRBD2, each matching 5 bases. Sequencing was carried out using blood. CDR3 region: CASSLALGVDTQYF. DNA for the CDR3: TGTGCCAGCAGCTTGGCGTTGGGGGTAGATACGCAGTATTTT.